The 20 T cell receptor beta chains in this list originate from one sample, sequenced in a study of radiation and T cells in renal cell carcinoma. Time point meaning: baseline pretreatment blood. The treatment denotes: 15 Gy SBRT to primary tumor, nephrectomy 4 weeks later. Repertoires were generated with immunoSEQ multiplex PCR, while TCRdb's copy carries only in-frame clones and drops some. The sample holds under 55,000 clones, about 80% seen once. The sequences come from blood, collected from a patient whose treatment included radiotherapy and nephrectomy. These receptors were collected from a woman in her seventies with renal cell carcinoma.

The chain joins TRBV29-1 to TRBJ1-2; D remains ambiguous. The CDR3 length is 11 residues. Germline assignment: CDR1 SQVTM and CDR2 ANQGSEA. Trimming left V 1 base short and J 5 bases short, with 5 bases between. CDR3 nucleotide sequence: TGCAGCGTTGAAGGATCGTATGGCTACACCTTC. Its translation is CSVEGSYGYTF.

This clone was picked up one time. V and J are TRBV2 and TRBJ2-5; no definite D call. From germline, CDR1 is SNHLY and CDR2 FYNNEI. The CDR3 contains 15 residues. V was clipped by 1 base and J by 4 bases, with 13 bases between them. The CDR3 region is CASSEVGVGVETQYF. CDR3 in DNA: TGTGCCAGCAGTGAAGTTGGGGTTGGGGTAGAGACCCAGTACTTC.

This chain uses TRBV5-5 with TRBJ1-5; 9 bases are shared with TRBD1. J was trimmed by 5 bases and V by 0 bases; bases with no gene match: 3. The CDR3 consists of 15 residues. Per germline, CDR1 SGHKS and CDR2 YYEKEE (reference sequence). CDR3 DNA: TGTGCCAGCAGCTTGGGGACAGGGGTCTATCAGCCCCAGCATTTT. Translation: CASSLGTGVYQPQHF.

The chain joins TRBV19 to TRBJ2-7; D may be TRBD1 or TRBD2 (5 bases each). The V gene's germline CDR1 is LNHDA and CDR2 SQIVND (reference sequence). Trimming took off 6 bases at V and 6 bases at J, with 15 bases between the two ends. The CDR3 length is 13 residues. The CDR3 DNA is TGTGCCAGTAGCCTGGGACCGGGTATCGAGCAGTACTTC. Its translation: CASSLGPGIEQYF.

V and J are TRBV11-1 and TRBJ2-7; 9 nucleotides agree with TRBD1. V was clipped by 4 bases and J by 0 bases; unmatched bases: 7. Germline loops: CDR1 SGHAT, CDR2 FQDESV (reference sequence). CDR3 length: 16 residues. CDR3 in DNA: TGTGCCAGCAGCTCACAGACAGGGGGGTCCTCCTACGAGCAGTACTTC. Protein product: CASSSQTGGSSYEQYF.

This clone was seen a few times. CDR3 in DNA: TGTGCCAGCAGTTTAGTAGGGGGGAATTCACCCCTCCACTTT. It encodes CASSLVGGNSPLHF. This rearrangement joins TRBV6-5 to TRBJ1-6, with D tentatively TRBD1 (6 bases). This CDR3 contains 14 residues. V was trimmed by 4 bases and J by 7 bases, leaving 11 bases between them. Germline CDR1 and CDR2: MNHEY and SVGAGI.

The V gene is TRBV5-1, the J gene TRBJ2-7; D is perhaps TRBD1 (5 bases). The germline V and J ends were trimmed by 0 bases and 1 base, with 11 bases remaining between them. Germline assignment: CDR1 SGHRS and CDR2 YFSETQ. This CDR3 contains 15 residues. The CDR3 loop is CASSLEGRASYEQYF. CDR3 coding DNA: TGCGCCAGCAGCTTGGAGGGCAGGGCGTCCTACGAGCAGTACTTC.

This clone was counted once. The chain links TRBV7-8 to TRBJ2-7; the D gene is possibly TRBD1 (6 bases). CDR1 SGHVS and CDR2 FQNEAQ come from the germline V gene. The CDR3 contains 13 residues. Trimming cost V 4 bases and J 2 bases, with 9 bases left between them. The CDR3 is CASSSRGTYEQYF. The CDR3 nucleotides read TGTGCCAGCAGCTCCAGGGGTACCTACGAGCAGTACTTC.

The chain combines TRBV7-6 with TRBJ1-6; D not resolved. The CDR3 spans 12 residues. V gave up 5 bases and J gave up 5 bases, with 4 bases separating them. Germline V gives CDR1 SGHVS, CDR2 FNYEAQ. CDR3 nucleotides: TGTGCCAGCAGCGCAAATAATTCACCCCTCCACTTT. Protein: CASSANNSPLHF.

The rearrangement joins TRBV6-6 to TRBJ2-7; 8 bases map to TRBD1. Per the germline V gene, CDR1 is MNHNY and CDR2 is SVGAGI (reference sequence). The trim removed 2 bases at V and 6 bases at J, leaving 3 bases unmatched. The CDR3 is 13 amino acids. The CDR3: CASSYKDRGEQYF. The CDR3 nucleotides are TGTGCCAGCAGTTACAAAGACAGGGGCGAGCAGTACTTC.

The chain has TRBV15 and TRBJ2-2; D remains ambiguous. Germline assignment: CDR1 LNHNV and CDR2 YYDKDF (reference sequence). Trimming removed 1 base at V and 5 bases at J, with 5 bases between. The length of the CDR3 is 13 residues. For the CDR3, the DNA is TGTGCCACCAGCAGAGTAAGGACCGGGGAGCTGTTTTTT. It translates to CATSRVRTGELFF.

V usage is TRBV5-8 and J usage is TRBJ2-5; D perhaps matches TRBD2 (6 bases). V was pared by 4 bases and J by 4 bases, with 17 bases between. The CDR3 is 15 amino acids. Germline loops: CDR1 SGHTS, CDR2 YDEGEE. The CDR3 DNA follows: TGTGCCAGCAGCCTAGCCGGGACTCCCACAGAGACCCAGTACTTC. Its translation is CASSLAGTPTETQYF.

The gene calls are TRBV4-2 and TRBJ2-1, with 9 bases that match TRBD2. With V trimmed by 2 bases and J by 2 bases, 16 bases remained unmatched. The CDR3 loop spans 20 amino acids. The germline gives CDR1 LGHNA, CDR2 YNFKEQ. The chain's CDR3 is CASSQIELAGPPETYNEQFF. CDR3 coding DNA: TGTGCCAGCAGCCAAATTGAACTAGCGGGTCCCCCCGAGACCTACAATGAGCAGTTCTTC.

The chain employs TRBV6-5 and TRBJ2-7; D tentatively fits TRBD1 or TRBD2 (5 bases each). The CDR3 sequence is 12 residues long. The V gene's germline CDR1 is MNHEY and CDR2 SVGAGI. The V gene lost 7 bases and the J gene lost 3 bases, with 10 bases spanning the gap. CDR3 in amino acids: CASTRDLYEQYF. The CDR3 DNA sequence: TGTGCCAGCACCCGGGACCTCTACGAGCAGTACTTC.

The chain uses TRBV13 and TRBJ2-2; TRBD2 matches at 8 bases. V lost 5 bases and J lost 1; bases outside the gene matches: 3. Germline V gives CDR1 PRHDT, CDR2 FYEKMQ (reference sequence). This CDR3 has 15 residues. This CDR3 reads CASSRTSLNTGELFF. DNA of the CDR3: TGTGCCAGCAGCCGGACTAGCCTGAACACCGGGGAGCTGTTTTTT.

The V call is TRBV4-2, the J call TRBJ2-7, with unresolved D. The ends were cut back, 4 bases at V and 2 bases at J, with 12 bases in the middle. CDR3 length equals 14 residues. From germline, CDR1 is LGHNA and CDR2 YNFKEQ. The DNA for the CDR3 is TGTGCCAGCAGCCCTCCGACAAATCCCTACGAGCAGTACTTC. It codes for CASSPPTNPYEQYF.

This clone has just one count. This rearrangement joins TRBV6-5 to TRBJ2-5, with D perhaps assigned TRBD1 or TRBD2 (5 bases each). Germline V lookup: CDR1 MNHEY, CDR2 SVGAGI. V lost 1 base and J lost 1, with 7 bases in between. The CDR3 runs 14 residues. The CDR3 loop reads CASSYWGSQETQYF. The CDR3 bases are TGTGCCAGCAGTTACTGGGGGAGCCAAGAGACCCAGTACTTC.

J is TRBJ2-3 and V is TRBV29-1; no reliable D call. This CDR3 spans 10 amino acids. V lost 6 bases to trimming and J lost 2 bases, with 3 bases between them. Germline V gene data show CDR1 as SQVTM and CDR2 as ANQGSEA. The CDR3 DNA follows: TGCAGCGTAGCCACAGATACGCAGTATTTT. Encoded protein: CSVATDTQYF.

The V gene is TRBV6-5, the J gene TRBJ2-7, with TRBD2 matching over 8 bases. The CDR3 contains 14 residues. CDR1 MNHEY and CDR2 SVGAGI come from the germline V gene. V trimming: 6 bases; J trimming: 5 bases; junction bases outside the gene matches: 9. Written as DNA, the CDR3 is TGTGCCAGCAGGTCAAAGCGGGAGACCCACGAGCAGTACTTC. This codes for CASRSKRETHEQYF.

The gene calls are TRBV10-3 and TRBJ1-5; D is unclear. The CDR3 spans 15 residues. Trimming pared 2 bases from V and 4 bases from J, leaving 12 bases between. Germline values: CDR1 ENHRY, CDR2 SYGVKD. CDR3 nucleotide sequence: TGTGCCATCAGTGAGGGGGTTAACGGGAATCAGCCCCAGCATTTT. The encoded protein is CAISEGVNGNQPQHF.